Sequencing of this T cell receptor (beta chain) was carried out in a study of blood T cell dynamics during melanoma immunotherapy. The V and J ends lost 4 bases and 2 bases respectively, with 13 bases between them. The CDR3 contains 15 residues. Germline CDR1 reads SGDLS; CDR2 reads YYNGEE. Documented time point: week 3, after first cycle of checkpoint inhibitor. Measured with immunoSEQ multiplex PCR; TCRdb has only the in-frame clones, and not every one. This table holds approximately 16,000 clones, 90% to 95% found once. The chain recombines TRBV9 with TRBJ1-5; possibly TRBD1 for D (6 bases). This sequence originates from a human donor with melanoma. Source: blood, taken from a patient treated with checkpoint blockade. CDR3 amino acids: CASSPGVIGNQPQHF. Written as DNA, the CDR3 is TGTGCCAGCAGCCCAGGGGTGATTGGCAATCAGCCCCAGCATTTT.